These T cell receptor beta chains were read from a single sample in a study of cytotoxic CD8 clonotypes in ibrutinib-treated CLL. This table comes from immunoSEQ multiplex PCR, and its TCRdb copy is limited to in-frame clones, with some not included. Of approximately 300,000 clones listed, more than 65% were seen once; the top ten hold more than 6%. Source: PBMCs, taken before ibrutinib treatment. Every receptor here comes from a human donor with chronic lymphocytic leukemia. CDR3s include the opening cysteine and the closing phenylalanine or tryptophan. A D gene is named only where the DNA matches it firmly. The size field is filled for only some rows; it gives once, few, many or a size class.

v_gene,j_gene,d_gene,abundance,len,CDR3aa,CDR3nt
TRBV7-3,TRBJ2-5,.,.,14,CASSLSGYQETQYF,TGTGCCAGCAGCTTATCGGGGTACCAAGAGACCCAGTACTTC
TRBV5-4,TRBJ2-1,.,.,15,CASSLYSDWYNEQFF,TGTGCCAGCAGCTTGTATAGCGATTGGTACAATGAGCAGTTCTTC
TRBV27,TRBJ2-2,.,.,11,CASTHTGELFF,TGTGCCAGCACACACACCGGGGAGCTGTTTTTT
TRBV11-2,TRBJ1-2,.,few,16,CASGHPFGRPTYGYTF,TGTGCCAGCGGGCACCCATTCGGCAGACCCACTTATGGCTACACCTTC
TRBV30,TRBJ2-2,TRBD1,.,15,CAWKRTGGSTGELFF,TGTGCCTGGAAAAGGACAGGGGGTTCGACCGGGGAGCTGTTTTTT
TRBV2,TRBJ2-4,TRBD2,.,14,CASKTSGDPDIQYF,TGTGCCAGCAAGACTAGCGGGGACCCCGACATTCAGTACTTC
TRBV7-9,TRBJ2-1,.,.,12,CASSLSDNEQFF,TGTGCCAGCAGCCTCAGCGACAATGAGCAGTTCTTC
TRBV10-2,TRBJ1-1,.,once,14,CARYWDKNYTEAFF,TGCGCCAGGTATTGGGACAAGAACTACACTGAAGCTTTCTTT
TRBV10-3,TRBJ2-5,TRBD1,.,12,CAISDREETQYF,TGTGCCATCTCTGACAGGGAAGAGACCCAGTACTTC
TRBV4-2,TRBJ1-5,.,.,15,CASSLSMGSNQPQHF,TGTGCCAGCAGCCTCTCAATGGGGAGCAATCAGCCCCAGCATTTT
TRBV19,TRBJ2-5,TRBD1,.,15,CASSQDRGAEETQYF,TGTGCCAGTAGCCAGGACAGGGGTGCAGAAGAGACCCAGTACTTC
TRBV7-2,TRBJ2-3,.,.,14,CASSLISGTDTQYF,TGTGCCAGCAGCTTAATTAGCGGCACAGATACGCAGTATTTT
TRBV7-9,TRBJ2-2,.,.,15,CASSSPLGATGELFF,TGTGCCAGCAGTTCACCGCTAGGGGCTACCGGGGAGCTGTTTTTT
TRBV5-6,TRBJ2-6,.,.,15,CASSRGYSGANVLTF,TGTGCCAGCAGCAGGGGATACTCTGGGGCCAACGTCCTGACTTTC
TRBV30,TRBJ2-3,.,.,11,CAWSSRGHGLF,TGTGCCTGGAGCTCCCGGGGGCACGGGCTTTTT
TRBV18,TRBJ2-2,.,.,13,CASSPWQAGELFF,TGTGCCAGCTCACCATGGCAGGCCGGGGAGCTGTTTTTT
TRBV25-1,TRBJ2-3,.,once,15,CAAGASSMVTDTQYF,TGTGCCGCGGGGGCTAGCTCTATGGTCACAGATACGCAGTATTTT
TRBV4-1,TRBJ2-1,TRBD2,.,16,CASSQRREGGYNEQFF,TGCGCCAGCAGCCAACGTCGGGAGGGAGGCTACAATGAGCAGTTCTTC
TRBV5-1,TRBJ2-1,TRBD1,.,15,CASSQGTAEYNEQFF,TGCGCCAGCAGCCAAGGGACAGCAGAATACAATGAGCAGTTCTTC
TRBV30,TRBJ1-1,.,.,13,CAWSVGGETEAFF,TGTGCCTGGAGTGTTGGGGGAGAGACTGAAGCTTTCTTT
TRBV18,TRBJ2-5,TRBD2,.,17,CASSPPNTLAVQETQYF,TGTGCCAGCTCACCACCCAACACGCTAGCGGTACAAGAGACCCAGTACTTC
TRBV7-2,TRBJ2-5,.,.,11,CASSSQETQYF,TGTGCCAGCAGCTCCCAAGAGACCCAGTACTTC
TRBV4-1,TRBJ2-6,.,.,17,CASSRNIPSSGANVLTF,TGCGCCAGCAGCCGCAACATCCCCAGCTCTGGGGCCAACGTCCTGACTTTC
TRBV7-9,TRBJ2-7,TRBD1,few,16,CASSPLTGEGTYEQYF,TGTGCCAGCAGCCCTCTGACAGGGGAAGGAACCTACGAGCAGTACTTC
TRBV7-7,TRBJ2-7,TRBD1,.,15,CASSPSQGSFYEQYF,TGTGCCAGCAGCCCGTCACAGGGGTCCTTCTACGAGCAGTACTTC
TRBV9,TRBJ2-2,.,.,15,CASSVAGWATGELFF,TGTGCCAGCAGCGTAGCGGGTTGGGCCACCGGGGAGCTGTTTTTT
TRBV5-6,TRBJ2-1,.,.,11,CASSLVLEQFF,TGTGCCAGCAGCTTGGTGCTAGAGCAGTTCTTC
TRBV6-1,TRBJ1-2,.,.,14,CASSEDPINYGYTF,TGTGCCAGCAGTGAAGATCCGATTAATTATGGCTACACCTTC
TRBV9,TRBJ2-3,.,.,15,CASSVVGTSTDTQYF,TGTGCCAGCAGCGTAGTTGGGACGAGCACAGATACGCAGTATTTT
TRBV11-2,TRBJ2-5,TRBD1,.,13,CASRATGAETQYF,TGTGCCAGCAGGGCGACAGGGGCGGAGACCCAGTACTTC
TRBV9,TRBJ2-7,TRBD2,.,16,CASSVGFGRASYEQYF,TGTGCCAGCAGCGTAGGTTTCGGGAGGGCATCCTACGAGCAGTACTTC
TRBV7-6,TRBJ1-1,TRBD1,.,15,CASSWGTGENTEAFF,TGTGCCAGCAGCTGGGGGACAGGCGAGAACACTGAAGCTTTCTTT
TRBV15,TRBJ2-7,.,.,13,CATSKGMGGEQYF,TGTGCCACCAGCAAGGGGATGGGGGGTGAGCAGTACTTC
TRBV4-2,TRBJ2-7,TRBD1,.,14,CASSQGQTTYEQYF,TGTGCCAGCAGCCAGGGACAGACTACCTACGAGCAGTACTTC
TRBV11-2,TRBJ1-4,.,.,16,CASSPNRVVSNEKLFF,TGTGCCAGCAGCCCGAATAGGGTAGTCTCTAATGAAAAACTGTTTTTT
TRBV5-1,TRBJ2-7,.,.,12,CASSMGGAEQYF,TGCGCCAGCAGTATGGGGGGTGCCGAGCAGTACTTC
TRBV9,TRBJ2-7,.,few,15,CASSVDVLAGYEQYF,TGTGCCAGCAGCGTAGATGTGTTGGCAGGCTACGAGCAGTACTTC
TRBV19,TRBJ2-2,TRBD2,.,16,CASSLGLAGAGGELFF,TGTGCCAGTAGTCTGGGACTAGCGGGAGCGGGCGGGGAGCTGTTTTTT
TRBV5-6,TRBJ2-5,TRBD2,.,17,CASSSLGREGPMKTQYF,TGTGCCAGCAGCTCCCTTGGTCGGGAGGGCCCCATGAAGACCCAGTACTTC
TRBV5-4,TRBJ2-3,.,.,14,CASSPSSGTDTQYF,TGTGCCAGCAGCCCGAGTAGCGGCACAGATACGCAGTATTTT
TRBV15,TRBJ2-7,.,.,14,CATSRPGSVVEQYF,TGTGCCACCAGCAGACCGGGATCGGTCGTCGAGCAGTACTTC
TRBV28,TRBJ2-7,.,.,13,CASLGQGTYEQYF,TGTGCCAGCCTCGGGCAGGGGACCTACGAGCAGTACTTC
TRBV5-4,TRBJ1-2,TRBD1,.,15,CASSLAGGGPDGYTF,TGTGCCAGCAGCTTGGCAGGGGGAGGGCCGGATGGCTACACCTTC
TRBV5-1,TRBJ2-2,.,few,14,CASSLGFSTGELFF,TGCGCCAGCAGCTTGGGCTTTTCAACCGGGGAGCTGTTTTTT
TRBV7-2,TRBJ2-7,TRBD2,.,14,CASRRLADLGEQYF,TGTGCCAGCCGCCGGCTAGCGGACCTTGGCGAGCAGTACTTC
TRBV27,TRBJ2-1,.,.,16,CASSLGTDSSYNEQFF,TGTGCCAGCAGTCTGGGGACCGATAGCTCCTACAATGAGCAGTTCTTC
TRBV23-1,TRBJ2-1,.,.,19,CASSQLRMTRLPFYNEQFF,TGCGCCAGCAGTCAATTAAGGATGACTAGGTTACCCTTTTACAATGAGCAGTTCTTC
TRBV6-1,TRBJ1-5,.,.,14,CASSMDMNNQPQHF,TGTGCCAGCAGCATGGACATGAACAATCAGCCCCAGCATTTT